A selection of T cell receptor beta chains follows, all from one sample in a study of T-cell reconstitution after alpha-beta-depleted transplantation in children. Each CDR3 protein is one row after TCRdb ran MiXCR on the PCR reads. This table holds 300,000 to 400,000 distinct CDR3 sequences, under 20% found once. Specimen: PBMCs, mostly from graft donor cells, collected 360 days after TCRalphabeta/CD19-depleted stem cell transplant. Receptors were obtained from a male patient between 2 and 9 years old who had a stem cell transplant for acute lymphoblastic leukemia, so the T cells may come from the graft donor. The CDR3 runs from the conserved cysteine through the conserved F or W. D genes are given only for firm matches. Only part of the rows carry a size: once, few, many, or a class if the clone is expanded.

abundance: few
d_gene: TRBD2
v_gene: TRBV20-1
j_gene: TRBJ2-7
CDR3aa: CSARDRLAGEYEQYF
CDR3nt: TGCAGTGCTAGAGACCGACTAGCGGGAGAGTACGAGCAGTACTTC

abundance: few
d_gene: -
v_gene: TRBV20-1
j_gene: TRBJ2-7
CDR3aa: CSARYYEQYF
CDR3nt: TGCAGTGCTCGCTACTACGAGCAGTACTTC

abundance: few
d_gene: -
v_gene: TRBV7-6
j_gene: TRBJ2-7
CDR3aa: CASSFQGAEQYF
CDR3nt: TGTGCCAGCAGCTTCCAGGGCGCCGAGCAGTACTTC

abundance: -
d_gene: -
v_gene: TRBV15
j_gene: TRBJ2-5
CDR3aa: CATSRDMGAETQYF
CDR3nt: TGTGCCACCAGCAGAGATATGGGGGCGGAGACCCAGTACTTC

abundance: -
d_gene: -
v_gene: TRBV29-1
j_gene: TRBJ2-1
CDR3aa: CSVGVWDEQFF
CDR3nt: TGCAGCGTGGGGGTATGGGATGAGCAGTTCTTC

abundance: few
d_gene: -
v_gene: TRBV5-6
j_gene: TRBJ2-2
CDR3aa: CASRATNTGELFF
CDR3nt: TGTGCCAGCAGGGCCACGAACACCGGGGAGCTGTTTTTT

abundance: many
d_gene: -
v_gene: TRBV5-1
j_gene: TRBJ2-3
CDR3aa: CASGATSLTFTDTQYF
CDR3nt: TGCGCCAGCGGGGCGACGTCCCTTACTTTCACAGATACGCAGTATTTT

abundance: many
d_gene: -
v_gene: TRBV7-9
j_gene: TRBJ2-1
CDR3aa: CASSLFRSVPNEQFF
CDR3nt: TGTGCCAGCAGCTTATTTCGGTCCGTTCCCAATGAGCAGTTCTTC

abundance: -
d_gene: -
v_gene: TRBV20-1
j_gene: TRBJ2-7
CDR3aa: CSVLRPRLGSSYEQYF
CDR3nt: TGCAGTGTTCTACGACCTCGACTAGGGAGCTCCTACGAGCAGTACTTC

abundance: many
d_gene: -
v_gene: TRBV4-1
j_gene: TRBJ2-7
CDR3aa: CASSQAGILPYEQYF
CDR3nt: TGCGCCAGCAGCCAAGCAGGGATTTTGCCCTACGAGCAGTACTTC

abundance: -
d_gene: TRBD2
v_gene: TRBV7-3
j_gene: TRBJ2-2
CDR3aa: CASSLNYGLAAGELFF
CDR3nt: TGTGCCAGCAGCTTAAATTATGGACTAGCGGCCGGGGAGCTGTTTTTT

abundance: -
d_gene: -
v_gene: TRBV5-5
j_gene: TRBJ2-1
CDR3aa: CASSFRGNPMNEQFF
CDR3nt: TGTGCCAGCAGCTTCAGAGGCAATCCTATGAATGAGCAGTTCTTC

abundance: few
d_gene: -
v_gene: TRBV28
j_gene: TRBJ1-5
CDR3aa: CASSPQVWGNQPQHF
CDR3nt: TGTGCCAGCAGTCCTCAGGTTTGGGGCAATCAGCCCCAGCATTTT

abundance: -
d_gene: -
v_gene: TRBV20-1
j_gene: TRBJ2-2
CDR3aa: CSAGGGPLNTGELFF
CDR3nt: TGCAGTGCTGGGGGGGGGCCCCTGAACACCGGGGAGCTGTTTTTT

abundance: many
d_gene: TRBD2
v_gene: TRBV12-3/TRBV12-4
j_gene: TRBJ2-1
CDR3aa: CASSPGLAGANEQFF
CDR3nt: TGTGCCAGCAGTCCGGGACTAGCGGGAGCCAATGAGCAGTTCTTC

abundance: many
d_gene: -
v_gene: TRBV29-1
j_gene: TRBJ2-1
CDR3aa: CSLLDGYNEQFF
CDR3nt: TGCAGCCTACTGGACGGGTACAATGAGCAGTTCTTC

abundance: few
d_gene: TRBD1
v_gene: TRBV5-1
j_gene: TRBJ2-5
CDR3aa: CASSSGTAQETQYF
CDR3nt: TGCGCCAGCAGCTCCGGGACAGCCCAAGAGACCCAGTACTTC

abundance: -
d_gene: TRBD2
v_gene: TRBV15
j_gene: TRBJ2-3
CDR3aa: CATSRTSGRSGTDTQYF
CDR3nt: TGTGCCACCAGCCGGACTAGCGGGAGATCCGGCACAGATACGCAGTATTTT

abundance: few
d_gene: -
v_gene: TRBV12-3/TRBV12-4
j_gene: TRBJ2-4
CDR3aa: CASSPPPGETKNIQYF
CDR3nt: TGTGCCAGCAGTCCCCCCCCGGGAGAAACCAAAAACATTCAGTACTTC

abundance: few
d_gene: -
v_gene: TRBV6-5
j_gene: TRBJ2-2
CDR3aa: CASSYSWGPGELFF
CDR3nt: TGTGCCAGCAGTTACTCATGGGGTCCCGGGGAGCTGTTTTTT

abundance: -
d_gene: TRBD2
v_gene: TRBV30
j_gene: TRBJ2-7
CDR3aa: CAWSEGLAGYEQYF
CDR3nt: TGTGCCTGGAGTGAAGGACTAGCGGGTTACGAGCAGTACTTC

abundance: few
d_gene: TRBD1
v_gene: TRBV4-2
j_gene: TRBJ2-3
CDR3aa: CASSQDRRDRGIDTQYF
CDR3nt: TGTGCCAGCAGCCAAGATAGGCGGGACAGGGGCATAGATACGCAGTATTTT

abundance: few
d_gene: TRBD1
v_gene: TRBV11-3
j_gene: TRBJ2-4
CDR3aa: CASSLGTGGGGNIQYF
CDR3nt: TGTGCCAGCAGCTTGGGGACAGGGGGCGGTGGAAACATTCAGTACTTC

abundance: many
d_gene: TRBD1
v_gene: TRBV12-3/TRBV12-4
j_gene: TRBJ2-7
CDR3aa: CASSSPATGSYEQYF
CDR3nt: TGTGCCAGCAGTTCACCCGCGACAGGGTCCTACGAGCAGTACTTC

abundance: few
d_gene: TRBD2
v_gene: TRBV3-1
j_gene: TRBJ2-5
CDR3aa: CASSRPPGLAGPRGQETQYF
CDR3nt: TGTGCCAGCAGTCGACCCCCGGGACTAGCGGGGCCCCGAGGCCAAGAGACCCAGTACTTC

abundance: few
d_gene: TRBD2
v_gene: TRBV12-3/TRBV12-4
j_gene: TRBJ2-5
CDR3aa: CASSLASGGGETQYF
CDR3nt: TGTGCCAGCAGTTTAGCCTCGGGAGGCGGGGAGACCCAGTACTTC

abundance: -
d_gene: -
v_gene: TRBV30
j_gene: TRBJ2-5
CDR3aa: CAWSGPPETQYF
CDR3nt: TGTGCCTGGAGTGGGCCCCCGGAGACCCAGTACTTC

abundance: -
d_gene: -
v_gene: TRBV29-1
j_gene: TRBJ2-2
CDR3aa: CSVVADMNTGELFF
CDR3nt: TGCAGCGTTGTAGCGGATATGAACACCGGGGAGCTGTTTTTT

abundance: -
d_gene: -
v_gene: TRBV15
j_gene: TRBJ2-7
CDR3aa: CATSRDGGLTYEQYF
CDR3nt: TGTGCCACCAGCAGAGATGGGGGCCTCACCTACGAGCAGTACTTC

abundance: few
d_gene: -
v_gene: TRBV20-1
j_gene: TRBJ2-1
CDR3aa: CSARTPSSPLLNNEQFF
CDR3nt: TGCAGTGCTAGAACCCCTAGCAGTCCCCTTCTGAACAATGAGCAGTTCTTC

abundance: few
d_gene: TRBD2
v_gene: TRBV9
j_gene: TRBJ2-3
CDR3aa: CASSHGTSGSTDTQYF
CDR3nt: TGTGCCAGCAGCCATGGGACTAGCGGATCCACAGATACGCAGTATTTT

abundance: -
d_gene: TRBD2
v_gene: TRBV27
j_gene: TRBJ2-7
CDR3aa: CASSLYPGLAYEQYF
CDR3nt: TGTGCCAGCAGTTTATACCCGGGACTAGCGTACGAGCAGTACTTC

abundance: many
d_gene: -
v_gene: TRBV5-1
j_gene: TRBJ1-2
CDR3aa: CASSKTDSGYTF
CDR3nt: TGCGCCAGCAGCAAGACAGACAGTGGCTACACCTTC

abundance: many
d_gene: TRBD2
v_gene: TRBV12-3/TRBV12-4
j_gene: TRBJ2-1
CDR3aa: CASTGLAGNEQFF
CDR3nt: TGTGCCAGCACTGGACTAGCGGGCAATGAGCAGTTCTTC

abundance: many
d_gene: -
v_gene: TRBV6-2/TRBV6-3
j_gene: TRBJ2-7
CDR3aa: CASRDWGTYEQYF
CDR3nt: TGTGCCAGCAGAGATTGGGGAACCTACGAGCAGTACTTC

abundance: -
d_gene: -
v_gene: TRBV5-4
j_gene: TRBJ2-2
CDR3aa: CASSLGALGTGELFF
CDR3nt: TGTGCCAGCAGCTTGGGGGCCCTGGGCACCGGGGAGCTGTTTTTT

abundance: -
d_gene: -
v_gene: TRBV3-1
j_gene: TRBJ2-1
CDR3aa: CASSQDLESADEQFF
CDR3nt: TGTGCCAGCAGCCAAGATCTGGAGTCAGCGGATGAGCAGTTCTTC

abundance: -
d_gene: TRBD1
v_gene: TRBV24-1
j_gene: TRBJ2-2
CDR3aa: CATSSGTGVNTGELFF
CDR3nt: TGTGCCACCAGCTCCGGGACAGGGGTCAACACCGGGGAGCTGTTTTTT

abundance: -
d_gene: TRBD2
v_gene: TRBV4-3
j_gene: TRBJ2-7
CDR3aa: CASSQAREGYEQYF
CDR3nt: TGCGCCAGCAGCCAAGCTAGGGAGGGCTACGAGCAGTACTTC

abundance: many
d_gene: -
v_gene: TRBV4-2
j_gene: TRBJ2-1
CDR3aa: CASSQIGGEDYYNEQFF
CDR3nt: TGTGCCAGCAGCCAAATTGGAGGTGAGGATTACTACAATGAGCAGTTCTTC

abundance: -
d_gene: TRBD2
v_gene: TRBV5-1
j_gene: TRBJ2-7
CDR3aa: CASSQRGLASYEQYF
CDR3nt: TGCGCCAGCAGCCAAAGGGGACTAGCCTCCTACGAGCAGTACTTC

abundance: -
d_gene: -
v_gene: TRBV5-6
j_gene: TRBJ1-1
CDR3aa: CASSPGWGLNTEAFF
CDR3nt: TGTGCCAGCAGCCCCGGGTGGGGGCTGAACACTGAAGCTTTCTTT

abundance: many
d_gene: TRBD2
v_gene: TRBV20-1
j_gene: TRBJ2-1
CDR3aa: CSARDPGGGRGHEQFF
CDR3nt: TGCAGTGCTAGAGATCCCGGGGGCGGGAGGGGCCATGAGCAGTTCTTC

abundance: many
d_gene: -
v_gene: TRBV4-3
j_gene: TRBJ2-3
CDR3aa: CASSRTTDTQYF
CDR3nt: TGCGCCAGCAGCCGGACAACTGATACGCAGTATTTT

abundance: few
d_gene: -
v_gene: TRBV18
j_gene: TRBJ2-5
CDR3aa: CASSPAQLETQYF
CDR3nt: TGTGCCAGCTCCCCTGCACAGTTGGAGACCCAGTACTTC

abundance: few
d_gene: TRBD2
v_gene: TRBV6-2/TRBV6-3
j_gene: TRBJ2-2
CDR3aa: CASSYLTSGRSGELFF
CDR3nt: TGTGCCAGCAGTTACCTGACTAGCGGGAGGTCCGGGGAGCTGTTTTTT